Sequencing of this T cell receptor beta chain was carried out in a study of PD-1 blockade in classical Hodgkin lymphoma. CDR1 is MNHEY, CDR2 SVGAGI, per germline. This CDR3 contains 13 residues. The V end was cut by 5 bases, the J end by 4 bases, with 11 bases between. Broader study findings: Whoever responded completely had baseline diversity much like that seen in newly diagnosed patients. Repertoire difference causes, possibly disease activity or prior therapy, remain undefined.

Sequencing used immunoSEQ multiplex PCR; TCRdb keeps in-frame clones, though not all of them. The table shows 40,000 to 55,000 clones, with more than 70% occurring only once. No patient escaped relapse after autologous stem cell transplantation, and brentuximab vedotin exposure varied. Concerning this clone: Its antigen remains unknown.

The receptor comes from a human donor with classical Hodgkin lymphoma. The specimen was peripheral blood mononuclear cells (PBMCs), collected at baseline. This rearrangement joins TRBV6-5 to TRBJ1-1; D is undetermined. The CDR3 sequence: CASSPAWGTEAFF. DNA of the CDR3: TGTGCCAGCAGTCCGGCGTGGGGCACTGAAGCTTTCTTT.